This T cell receptor beta chain was retrieved from a study of T-cell reconstitution after alpha-beta-depleted transplantation in children. This clonotype was counted at least ten times. Its target is unknown. Unique molecular identifiers featured in how the TCRbeta library was prepared. TCRdb reanalysed the PCR reads using MiXCR and keeps one entry per CDR3 protein. The table has under 750,000 distinct CDR3 sequences, under 25% seen once. Overall study results and limits: Several hundred expanded graft clones reportedly were the source of alpha-beta T cells about two months after transplant. Hyperexpanded clones declined; after one year, newly produced T cells mostly supplied diversity.

J gave up 3 bases and V 5 bases, and 5 bases lay outside the gene matches. The CDR3 is 15 amino acids. The germline V gene encodes CDR1 SGHTA and CDR2 FQGNSA. The receptor's source is a boy younger than two who had a stem cell transplant for acute myeloid leukemia, so the T cells may come from the graft donor. The sequencing used PBMCs, mostly from graft donor cells, collected 360 days after TCRalphabeta/CD19-depleted stem cell transplant. The rearrangement uses TRBV7-2 and TRBJ2-1; 9 positions match TRBD2. The DNA for the CDR3 is TGTGCCAGCAGCCGCGTAGCGGGGGACTACAATGAGCAGTTCTTC. Its translation is CASSRVAGDYNEQFF.